The TCR beta chain described here comes from a study of CD8+ T cells in alopecia areata. Study-wide background: A regimen of oral tofacitinib, 5 to 10 mg twice daily, was given to treated patients.

Treatment given: oral pan-JAK inhibitor, 5-10 mg twice daily. Study-wide points: Tofacitinib significantly lowered scalp clonality and expanded CD8+ clones among the top 100. Resident alphabeta T cells of normal skin are also sequenced in scalp samples. Elevated clonality characterized lesional scalp relative to normal scalp, particularly in alopecia totalis/universalis.

The V end lost 1 base, the J end lost 6 bases, and 13 bases lay between the germline ends. This CDR3 region has 15 residues. Germline values: CDR1 SSHAT, CDR2 FNYEAQ (reference sequence). Comment on this clone: Its antigen is not known.

The authors extracted RNA and reverse transcribed it into cDNA as the sequencing template. Profiling relied on immunoSEQ multiplex PCR, and the TCRdb table lists in-frame clones only, not all of them. This table has tens of thousands of clones, 70% to 85% appearing once. The receptor's source is a human donor with alopecia areata. The sample consisted of CD8+ T cells sorted from blood, taken around week 44, from a patient treated with tofacitinib. The chain carries TRBV7-7 and TRBJ2-1; D uncertain. The CDR3 loop reads CASSLDIETGNEQFF. The DNA for the CDR3 is TGTGCCAGCAGCTTAGATATCGAAACGGGCAATGAGCAGTTCTTC.